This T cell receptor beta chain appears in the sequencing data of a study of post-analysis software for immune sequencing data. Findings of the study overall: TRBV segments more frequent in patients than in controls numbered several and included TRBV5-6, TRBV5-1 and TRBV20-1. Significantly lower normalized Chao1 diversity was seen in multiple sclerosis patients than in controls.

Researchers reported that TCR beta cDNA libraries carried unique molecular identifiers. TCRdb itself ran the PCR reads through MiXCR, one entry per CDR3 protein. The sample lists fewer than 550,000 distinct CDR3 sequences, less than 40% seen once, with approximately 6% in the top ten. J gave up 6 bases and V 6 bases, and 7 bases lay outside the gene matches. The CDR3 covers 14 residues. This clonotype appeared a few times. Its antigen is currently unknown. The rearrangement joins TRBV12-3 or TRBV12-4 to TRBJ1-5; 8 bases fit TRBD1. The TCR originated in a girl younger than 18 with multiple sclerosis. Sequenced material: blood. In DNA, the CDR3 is TGTGCCAGCAGGGATGACAGGGGTCCTCAGCCCCAGCATTTT. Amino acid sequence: CASRDDRGPQPQHF.